Below are 22 T cell receptor beta chains sequenced from a single sample in a study of OX40 agonist ivuxolimab in advanced cancers. The protocol was immunoSEQ multiplex PCR, while the TCRdb copy is restricted to in-frame clones and leaves out a portion. Of around 75,000 clones listed, roughly 90% were seen once; the top ten hold approximately 11%. Here the sequenced sample was CD4+ or CD8+ T cells sorted from blood, taken in a trial of the OX40 agonist ivuxolimab. These receptors were obtained from an adult with an advanced solid tumor such as melanoma, head and neck, liver or kidney cancer.

The chain carries TRBV6-5 and TRBJ2-2, with a weak D call TRBD2 (6 bases). V dropped 6 bases and J dropped 4 bases, with 12 bases sitting between them. The CDR3 runs 14 residues. Germline V gene lookup returns CDR1 MNHEY and CDR2 SVGAGI. In DNA form, the CDR3 reads TGTGCCAGCAGCAGGGACTTGGTCACCGGGGAGCTGTTTTTT. Encoded protein: CASSRDLVTGELFF.

V and J are TRBV19 and TRBJ1-1; D unclear. The CDR3 contains 13 residues. Germline assignment: CDR1 LNHDA and CDR2 SQIVND (reference sequence). The ends were cut back, 5 bases at V and 1 base at J, with 8 bases in the middle. The chain's CDR3 is CASSLGGNTEAFF. Here the CDR3 DNA reads TGTGCCAGTAGTCTGGGAGGGAACACTGAAGCTTTCTTT.

The chain couples TRBV11-2 to TRBJ1-6; no definite D call. The V gene's germline CDR1 is SGHAT and CDR2 FQNNGV. This CDR3 is 13 amino acids long. Trimming removed 1 base at V and 9 bases at J, with 7 bases between. The CDR3 coding sequence is TGTGCCAGCAGCTTAGTCGAATTTTCACCCCTCCACTTT. The encoded protein is CASSLVEFSPLHF.

The chain combines TRBV7-9 with TRBJ2-1; 8 nucleotides agree with TRBD2. The CDR3 runs to 15 residues. The J segment lost 5 bases and the V segment lost 4 bases, leaving 7 bases of the junction unmatched. Germline V gives CDR1 SEHNR, CDR2 FQNEAQ (reference sequence). This chain's CDR3 is CASSSGLARNNEQFF. The CDR3 nucleotides read TGTGCCAGCAGCTCCGGACTAGCCCGGAACAATGAGCAGTTCTTC.

This clone was picked up a small number of times. The chain links TRBV7-3 to TRBJ2-2, with 10 bases that match TRBD2. V was pared by 4 bases and J by 5 bases, with 1 base of the junction left unmatched. This CDR3 spans 14 amino acids. The germline V gene has CDR1 SGHTA and CDR2 FQGTGA. CDR3 coding DNA: TGTGCCAGCAGCTCTAGCGGGAGTACCGGGGAGCTGTTTTTT. It translates to CASSSSGSTGELFF.

V and J are TRBV15 and TRBJ2-1; perhaps TRBD1 as D (5 bases). The V end was cut by 4 bases, the J end by 3 bases, with 13 bases between. The CDR3 length is 15 residues. Germline V gene data show CDR1 as LNHNV and CDR2 as YYDKDF (reference sequence). Written as DNA, the CDR3 is TGTGCCACCAGCAAAGGGCAGGGTGACTACAATGAGCAGTTCTTC. The encoded protein is CATSKGQGDYNEQFF.

The V and J genes are TRBV6-1 and TRBJ1-5, with D maybe TRBD1 (5 bases). Per germline, CDR1 MNHNS and CDR2 SASEGT. V was shortened by 5 bases and J by 0 bases, with 8 bases between the two germline ends. There are 14 residues in the CDR3. This chain's CDR3 is CASSRDHSNQPQHF. CDR3 DNA: TGTGCCAGCAGTAGGGACCATAGCAATCAGCCCCAGCATTTT.

This chain uses TRBV5-1 with TRBJ2-7; no clear D. V was shortened by 0 bases and J by 2 bases, with 15 bases between the two germline ends. Germline V gene data show CDR1 as SGHRS and CDR2 as YFSETQ. The CDR3 loop spans 16 amino acids. The chain's CDR3 is CASSLVASPIPYEQYF. The CDR3 DNA follows: TGCGCCAGCAGCTTGGTTGCGAGTCCGATCCCCTACGAGCAGTACTTC.

A note on this clone: One end of the junction varies from germline; a read error may be responsible. The chain employs TRBV4-1 and TRBJ1-1; tentatively, D is TRBD1 (6 bases). The CDR3 loop spans 15 amino acids. Germline loops: CDR1 MGHRA, CDR2 YSYEKL. The DNA of the CDR3 is TGTGCCAGCAGCCAAGATATCAACAGGGAAGCTGAAGCTTTCTTT. Its protein product is CASSQDINREAEAFF.

The chain uses TRBV28 and TRBJ2-7, with D possibly being TRBD1 or TRBD2 (5 bases each). The CDR3 length is 14 residues. V was pared by 6 bases and J by 7 bases, with 19 bases between. Germline CDR1 and CDR2: MDHEN and SYDVKM. The CDR3 DNA reads as TGTGCCAGCAGCCTCGCCGGGACCAGAAGGGAGCAGTACTTC. Its protein is CASSLAGTRREQYF.

This clone was found once. The rearrangement joins TRBV7-2 to TRBJ2-3; 10 nucleotides agree with TRBD2. The CDR3 runs to 16 residues. Germline V gives CDR1 SGHTA, CDR2 FQGNSA. V trimming: 4 bases; J trimming: 2 bases; junction bases outside the gene matches: 6. CDR3 amino acids: CASSSKRGGDTDTQYF. The CDR3, as DNA: TGTGCCAGCAGCTCCAAGCGGGGGGGGGACACAGATACGCAGTATTTT.

This chain uses TRBV28 with TRBJ2-1; D remains unclear. The length of the CDR3 is 11 residues. Trimming took off 2 bases at V and 6 bases at J, with 2 bases between the two ends. The germline CDR1 and CDR2 sequences are MDHEN and SYDVKM. The CDR3, as DNA: TGTGCCAGCAGTTTAGGCAATGAGCAGTTCTTC. It specifies CASSLGNEQFF.

This chain connects TRBV5-1 to TRBJ1-2, with D possibly matching TRBD1 (6 bases). The CDR3 is made up of 14 amino acids. The germline V and J ends were trimmed by 4 bases and 8 bases, with 18 bases remaining between them. From germline, CDR1 is SGHRS and CDR2 YFSETQ. The CDR3 loop reads CASSPRGGGTGYTF. CDR3 DNA: TGCGCCAGCAGCCCCCGAGGGGGAGGGACGGGCTACACCTTC.

The V and J genes are TRBV5-1 and TRBJ2-7; D is unclear. Germline lookup yields CDR1 SGHRS and CDR2 YFSETQ. Deletions cut 4 bases from V and 0 bases from J, with 11 bases between. CDR3 size: 14 residues. The CDR3 nucleotides read TGCGCCAGCAGCCAGTTAGGTACCTCCTACGAGCAGTACTTC. Translating gives CASSQLGTSYEQYF.

The J gene is TRBJ2-2, the V gene TRBV7-9, with 13 bases aligning to TRBD2. The V segment lost 5 bases and the J segment 6 bases; nucleotides outside the gene matches: 9. Germline V gene lookup returns CDR1 SEHNR and CDR2 FQNEAQ (reference sequence). The length of the CDR3 is 17 residues. This CDR3 is CASSDRTSGSGAGELFF. CDR3 sequence (DNA): TGTGCCAGCAGCGACCGGACTAGCGGGAGTGGGGCCGGGGAGCTGTTTTTT.

This chain uses TRBV28 with TRBJ1-6; D is unresolved. Trimming left V 6 bases short and J 0 bases short, with 12 bases between. The CDR3 has 16 amino acids. Germline CDR1 is MDHEN and CDR2 is SYDVKM. DNA of the CDR3: TGTGCCAGCAGCGACACGGCGCGCTCCTATAATTCACCCCTCCACTTT. Amino acids: CASSDTARSYNSPLHF.

The V gene is TRBV6-1, the J gene TRBJ1-1, with D perhaps matching TRBD1 (5 bases). The CDR3 runs 14 residues. The V gene lost 8 bases and the J gene lost 2 bases, with 15 bases spanning the gap. CDR1 and CDR2 (germline): MNHNS, SASEGT. The CDR3 nucleotides read TGTGCCAGCCCCGGTATAGGGGACAACACTGAAGCTTTCTTT. Amino acids: CASPGIGDNTEAFF.

In DNA, the CDR3 is TGCGCCAGCAGCTTAGGGGGACAGGGGACCTCGGGGACTGAAGCTTTCTTT. Protein sequence: CASSLGGQGTSGTEAFF. V usage is TRBV5-1 and J usage is TRBJ1-1; 10 bases map to TRBD1. The junction had 12 bases not matched to a gene; V was cut back by 2 bases and J by 5 bases. From germline, CDR1 is SGHRS and CDR2 YFSETQ. This CDR3 region has 17 residues.

J is TRBJ2-1 and V is TRBV11-3; 8 bases match TRBD2. J lost 2 bases, V lost 3 bases, and 3 bases had no gene match. The CDR3 is 15 amino acids. The germline V gene has CDR1 SGHNT and CDR2 YENEEA. In DNA form, the CDR3 reads TGTGCCAGCAGCTTCTCCGGGGGGGCCTACAATGAGCAGTTCTTC. Translated: CASSFSGGAYNEQFF.

Only one count was recorded for this clone. This chain joins TRBV20-1 and TRBJ2-1, with a possible D match to TRBD2 (5 bases). Germline loops: CDR1 DFQATT, CDR2 SNEGSKA (reference sequence). This CDR3 has 11 amino acids. The CDR3: CSYPRGVEQFF. CDR3 coding DNA: TGCAGCTACCCCCGGGGAGTTGAGCAGTTCTTC.

CDR3 coding DNA: TGTGCCAGCAGTAGTTACGACACGGTGAGTTCCTACGAGCAGTACTTC. It translates to CASSSYDTVSSYEQYF. The V gene is TRBV28, the J gene TRBJ2-7; D unresolved. The CDR3 length is 16 residues. Looked up from germline, CDR1 is MDHEN and CDR2 is SYDVKM. Trimming removed 5 bases from V and 1 base from J, with 18 bases in between.

The chain joins TRBV18 to TRBJ2-3; TRBD2 might be the D (6 bases). With 6 bases removed from V and 2 bases from J, the gap between germline ends came to 15 bases. The germline CDR1 and CDR2 sequences are KGHSH and LQKENI. The length of the CDR3 is 15 residues. As DNA, the CDR3 is TGTGCCAGCTCTCTTAGCGGTGGGGACACAGATACGCAGTATTTT. It is translated as CASSLSGGDTDTQYF.